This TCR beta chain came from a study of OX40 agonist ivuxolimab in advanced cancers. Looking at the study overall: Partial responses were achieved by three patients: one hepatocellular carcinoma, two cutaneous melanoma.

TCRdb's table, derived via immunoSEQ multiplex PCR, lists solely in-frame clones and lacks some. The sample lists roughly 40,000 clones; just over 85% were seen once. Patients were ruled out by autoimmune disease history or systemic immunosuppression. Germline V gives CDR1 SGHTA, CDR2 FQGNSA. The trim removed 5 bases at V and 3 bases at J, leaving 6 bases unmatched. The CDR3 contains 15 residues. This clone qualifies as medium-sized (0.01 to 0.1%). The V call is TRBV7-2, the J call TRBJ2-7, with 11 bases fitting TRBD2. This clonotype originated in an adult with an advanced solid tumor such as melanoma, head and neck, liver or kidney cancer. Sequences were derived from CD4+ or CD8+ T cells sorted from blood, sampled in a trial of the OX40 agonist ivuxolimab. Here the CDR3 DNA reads TGTGCCAGCAGCCCCACTAGCGGGGGCGACTACGAGCAGTACTTC. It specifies CASSPTSGGDYEQYF.